These T cell receptor beta chains were read from a single sample in a study of blood T cell repertoires in COVID-19. Profiled with immunoSEQ multiplex PCR; TCRdb holds only in-frame clones, not every one. Of some 300,000 clones in the sample, 86% were seen once. Sequenced: peripheral blood. The receptors stem from a woman aged 70 to 79 with COVID-19, enrolled during active disease. The CDR3 runs from the conserved cysteine through the conserved F or W. The D gene is left open where the match is weak. Some rows have no size entry. The others give once, few or many, or a class for an expanded clone.

d_call	clone_size	v_call	j_call	cdr3_nt	cdr3_aa
.	once	TRBV24-1	TRBJ2-5	TGTGCCACCAGTCGAGGAGAGACCCAGTACTTC	CATSRGETQYF
TRBD1	few	TRBV5-6	TRBJ2-2	TGTGCCAGCAGCCCCGGGACAGTTAACACCGGGGAGCTGTTTTTT	CASSPGTVNTGELFF
.	.	TRBV7-2	TRBJ2-3	TGTGCCAGCAGCAGGGTAGGGGCTATACGCTTGTATTTT	CASSRVGAIRLYF
TRBD1	.	TRBV12-3/TRBV12-4	TRBJ1-4	TGTGCCAGCAGTCCAGACAGGGATCAACTGTTTTTT	CASSPDRDQLFF
.	once	TRBV6-6	TRBJ1-3	TGTGCCAGCAGTCCTCGGGTTTTAGGGAGGTTAAGAAACACCATATATTTT	CASSPRVLGRLRNTIYF
.	.	TRBV9	TRBJ1-1	TGTGCCAGCAGCGGATCTTCAGGGGTAACTGAAGCTTTCTTT	CASSGSSGVTEAFF
TRBD2	.	TRBV5-6	TRBJ2-1	TGTGCCAGCAGCTTGGGGCCCAGCGGGGGGGCCCATGAGCAGTTCTTC	CASSLGPSGGAHEQFF
TRBD1	many	TRBV30	TRBJ1-6	TGTGCCTGGAGGGGGGGGACAGGCCGAGTAATTAATTCACCCCTCCACTTT	CAWRGGTGRVINSPLHF
TRBD2	.	TRBV5-1	TRBJ2-1	TGCGCCAGCGCGACAGGGACTAGCGGGGGGGCCGATGAGCAGTTCTTC	CASATGTSGGADEQFF
.	.	TRBV5-1	TRBJ2-2	TGCGCCAGCAGCCCAAGGCTACGGGTCGGGGAGCTGTTTTTT	CASSPRLRVGELFF
TRBD2	.	TRBV5-8	TRBJ2-5	TGTGCCAGCAGCTTGGGTAGCGGGGGGGCCCAAGAGACCCAGTACTTC	CASSLGSGGAQETQYF
.	.	TRBV30	TRBJ1-2	TGTGCCTGGATAGGGGCTAATGGCTACACCTTC	CAWIGANGYTF
TRBD1	.	TRBV7-2	TRBJ2-3	TGTGCCAGCAGCCCCCCGACAGGGCGCACAGATACGCAGTATTTT	CASSPPTGRTDTQYF
TRBD2	.	TRBV30	TRBJ2-1	TGTGCCTGGAGAAGCGGGGGTTACAATGAGCAGTTCTTC	CAWRSGGYNEQFF
TRBD1	.	TRBV7-9	TRBJ2-7	TGTGCCAGCAGCTCCCGACAGGGGATCTACGAGCAGTACTTC	CASSSRQGIYEQYF
TRBD1	many	TRBV29-1	TRBJ1-1	TGCAGCGTTTCTCGGACAGGTAACACTGAAGCTTTCTTT	CSVSRTGNTEAFF
TRBD2	.	TRBV6-1	TRBJ2-3	TGTGCCAGCAGTGAAGGGGTAGCGGGAGGGACAGATACGCAGTATTTT	CASSEGVAGGTDTQYF
.	.	TRBV11-2	TRBJ1-1	TGTGCCAGCAGCTGGCTCCGGGAATCTGAAGCTTTCTTT	CASSWLRESEAFF
TRBD1	few	TRBV19	TRBJ1-6	TGTGCCAGTAGTTCCACGACAGGGTTAGATTCACCCCTCCACTTT	CASSSTTGLDSPLHF
TRBD1	many	TRBV24-1	TRBJ2-2	TGTGCCACCAGTGATTTGCGGGACAGGGGGCAGATGGACACCGGGGAGCTGTTTTTT	CATSDLRDRGQMDTGELFF
.	.	TRBV18	TRBJ1-2	TGTGCCAGCTCACCGGCGCAGGGGATCGAAGGCTACACCTTC	CASSPAQGIEGYTF
.	.	TRBV19	TRBJ1-6	TGTGCCAGTAGATCCGGTGCCGACTCCTATAATTCACCCCTCCACTTT	CASRSGADSYNSPLHF
.	.	TRBV19	TRBJ1-5	TGTGCCAGTAGTAATTCGGGAAACAATCAGCCCCAGCATTTT	CASSNSGNNQPQHF
.	.	TRBV24-1	TRBJ2-3	TGTGCCACCAGTGTCGGGAGTTGGGGTACGCAGTATTTT	CATSVGSWGTQYF
TRBD1	.	TRBV9	TRBJ2-7	TGTGCCAGCAGCTCCAGCAGGGGGCCGTCCTACGAGCAGTACTTC	CASSSSRGPSYEQYF
TRBD2	.	TRBV29-1	TRBJ2-1	TGCAGCGTTGATCAGCGGGGGGCCTACAATGAGCAGTTCTTC	CSVDQRGAYNEQFF
.	.	TRBV7-2	TRBJ1-1	TGTGCCAGCAACAACGCTGGTGGCGGGGGAGCTTTCTTT	CASNNAGGGGAFF
TRBD1	.	TRBV18	TRBJ1-1	TGTGCCAGCTCACGAGACAGGGACACTGAAGCTTTCTTT	CASSRDRDTEAFF
.	.	TRBV7-2	TRBJ2-3	TGTGCCAGCAGCTTAGTAGGGCAGGGTAAGGAGTATTTT	CASSLVGQGKEYF
.	.	TRBV27	TRBJ1-1	TGTGCCAGCAGTGCCCGGGAATTTATGAACACTGAAGCTTTCTTT	CASSAREFMNTEAFF
TRBD1	.	TRBV6-5	TRBJ1-2	TGTGCCAGTCTCGGGACAGGGTCGAAAAACTATGGCTACACCTTC	CASLGTGSKNYGYTF
TRBD2	.	TRBV5-4	TRBJ2-5	TGTGCCAGCAGCCTTAGACTAGCGGGGGGCTTGGCACAAGAGACCCAGTACTTC	CASSLRLAGGLAQETQYF
TRBD2	once	TRBV29-1	TRBJ2-1	TGCAGCGTTGGGACTAGCGGGGGCTACAATGAGCAGTTCTTC	CSVGTSGGYNEQFF
TRBD2	once	TRBV6-6	TRBJ2-7	TGTGCCAGCACCCCGTCGGGGGGGGGCTACGAGCAGTACTTC	CASTPSGGGYEQYF
TRBD1	.	TRBV2	TRBJ1-2	TGTGCCAGCAGTGATGGGGGCAGGGGGCTTGGCTACACCTTC	CASSDGGRGLGYTF
TRBD1	.	TRBV5-1	TRBJ2-5	TGCGCCAGCAGCCCAGGGGGCGGAGAGACCCAGTACTTC	CASSPGGGETQYF
TRBD2	.	TRBV7-6	TRBJ2-2	TGTGCCAGCAGTTCTAGCGGAGGGAGGTACACCGGGGAGCTGTTTTTT	CASSSSGGRYTGELFF
.	.	TRBV6-1	TRBJ1-5	TGTGCCAGCAGTGAATTTGGCCTCAGGGTAGGGGGCAATCAGCCCCAGCATTTT	CASSEFGLRVGGNQPQHF
.	.	TRBV13	TRBJ2-7	TGTGCCAGCAGCCCAAGTCGGCGGTCCTACGAGCAGTACTTC	CASSPSRRSYEQYF
.	.	TRBV5-1	TRBJ1-4	TGCGCCAGCAGCGTGGACAGTTATAATGAAAAACTGTTTTTT	CASSVDSYNEKLFF
TRBD2	.	TRBV6-1	TRBJ2-1	TGTGCCAGCAGTGCCACATTCGCTAGCGGGGGGCGCAATGAGCAGTTCTTC	CASSATFASGGRNEQFF
TRBD1	once	TRBV5-6	TRBJ1-1	TGTGCCAGCAGCCGGACAGGGCCTGGATTCGAAGCTTTCTTT	CASSRTGPGFEAFF
.	.	TRBV10-3	TRBJ2-1	TGTGCCTCGGCGGGCGGCGGGCTTAACAATGAGCAGTTCTTC	CASAGGGLNNEQFF
.	once	TRBV5-1	TRBJ1-1	TGCGCCAGCAGGACTGGTATGAACACTGAAGCTTTCTTT	CASRTGMNTEAFF
.	.	TRBV19	TRBJ2-3	TGTGCCAGTAGTATAGTATGGGGGGGCCGCACAGATACGCAGTATTTT	CASSIVWGGRTDTQYF
TRBD2	.	TRBV28	TRBJ2-7	TGTGCCAGCAGTTTGGGAGCGGGGGTTCTTGGGTACGAGCAGTACTTC	CASSLGAGVLGYEQYF
TRBD1	many	TRBV4-1	TRBJ2-5	TGCGCCAGCAGCCAGACCAGGATTAGGGGGCCGGAGACCCAGTACTTC	CASSQTRIRGPETQYF
TRBD2	.	TRBV6-2/TRBV6-3	TRBJ2-1	TGTGCCAGCAGTCTTACGGGGGGGATCGATGAGCAGTTCTTC	CASSLTGGIDEQFF
TRBD1	.	TRBV6-5	TRBJ1-6	TGTGCCAGCAGAGGGGACAGGGGGGTTCGGTCACCCCTCCACTTT	CASRGDRGVRSPLHF